What follows are 18 T cell receptor beta chains derived from one specimen sequenced in a study of shared clonotypes between healthy human individuals. The protocol was immunoSEQ multiplex PCR, while the TCRdb copy is restricted to in-frame clones and leaves out a portion. The sample has approximately 500,000 clones, more than 65% seen once. Sequencing was carried out using PBMCs. The receptors come from a woman between 35 and 50 years old in good health. Some clones in this sample may be carry-over from other donors' samples.

A word on this clone: An end of the junction differs from the germline gene, which may be a read error. The chain uses TRBV7-7 and TRBJ2-1; TRBD2 agrees at 9 bases. Germline-derived CDR1 and CDR2 are SSHAT and FNYEAQ (reference sequence). The CDR3 runs 16 residues. CDR3 protein: CASSPIAGAFPYEQFF. The CDR3 bases are TGTGCTAGCAGCCCCATAGCGGGAGCGTTCCCTTATGAGCAGTTCTTC. The full variable domain, in which reference TRBV7-7 and TRBJ2-1 provide the parts outside the CDR3, is GAGVSQSPRYKVTKRGQDVTLRCDPISSHATLYWYQQALGQGPEFLTYFNYEAQPDKSGLPSDRFSAERPEGSISTLTIQRTEQRDSAMYRCASSPIAGAFPYEQFFGPGTRLTVL.

On this clone itself: A far more abundant clone sits one base away, making this likely a read error. V usage is TRBV27 and J usage is TRBJ1-2; 9 bases agree with TRBD1. The CDR3 loop spans 13 amino acids. Germline-derived CDR1 and CDR2 are MNHEY and SMNVEV (reference sequence). J gave up 7 bases and V 8 bases, and 8 bases lay outside the gene matches. CDR3 sequence: CASATGGLCGYTF. The CDR3 region has the DNA TGTGCCAGCGCTACAGGGGGCCTCTGTGGCTACACCTTC.

Of note for this clone: A read error is possible here, since a much larger clone lies one base away. The same CDR3 can be traced to other DNA sequences in this sample. V and J are TRBV6-6 and TRBJ2-2; D is undetermined. The CDR3 covers 14 residues. V lost 0 bases and J lost 5, with 7 bases in between. In germline, CDR1 is MNHNY, CDR2 SVGAGI (reference sequence). CDR3 residues: CASSYSEGTGELFF. The CDR3 DNA is TGTGCCAGCAGTTACTCGGAAGGGACCGGGGAGCTGTTTTTT.

V gene TRBV5-5 combines with J gene TRBJ1-1; D gene uncertain. V was shortened by 2 bases and J by 3 bases, with 5 bases between the two germline ends. Germline V CDR1 and CDR2: SGHKS, YYEKEE (reference sequence). The CDR3 spans 12 residues. CDR3 bases: TGTGCCAGCAGCTTCGGGTACACTGAAGCTTTCTTT. Translating gives CASSFGYTEAFF.

About this clone: Only one base separates this from a far larger clonotype, so it likely reflects a read error. The identical CDR3 is also encoded by other nucleotide sequences in the sample. The chain is built from TRBV25-1 and TRBJ2-6; TRBD1 might be the D (6 bases). Germline V gene data show CDR1 as MGHDK and CDR2 as SYGVNS. The CDR3 is 17 residues long. The CDR3 DNA sequence: TGTGCCAGCAGTGAAGTCGGTACAGGGACCGGGGCCAACGTACTGACTTTC. Its translation is CASSEVGTGTGANVLTF.

The chain carries TRBV7-6 and TRBJ2-7; unclear D gene. The CDR3 runs 14 residues. The germline V gene has CDR1 SGHVS and CDR2 FNYEAQ. The ends were cut back, 4 bases at V and 5 bases at J, with 15 bases in the middle. The CDR3 coding sequence is TGTGCCAGCAGCTCCCCGACCGTCGCGGACGAGCAGTACTTC. Translation gives CASSSPTVADEQYF.

This chain uses TRBV28 with TRBJ2-2; no firm D call. Germline assignment: CDR1 MDHEN and CDR2 SYDVKM. Deletions cut 8 bases from V and 2 bases from J, with 3 bases between. CDR3 length: 11 residues. The CDR3 sequence is CASDNTGELFF. CDR3 nucleotides: TGTGCCAGCGATAACACCGGGGAGCTGTTTTTT.

V usage is TRBV7-9 and J usage is TRBJ2-7; maybe TRBD1 (6 bases). Germline CDR1 reads SEHNR; CDR2 reads FQNEAQ (reference sequence). The ends were cut back, 2 bases at V and 3 bases at J, with 14 bases in the middle. This CDR3 has 15 amino acids. The CDR3 nucleotides read TGTGCCAGCAGCTTACTTCAGGGACAAGGCTACGAGCAGTACTTC. Encoded protein: CASSLLQGQGYEQYF.

The CDR3 loop reads CASRRQGTEGELFF. The CDR3 DNA is TGTGCCAGTAGAAGACAGGGTACAGAAGGGGAGCTGTTTTTT. This sequence joins TRBV19 and TRBJ2-2; 7 nucleotides line up with TRBD1. Trimming cost V 6 bases and J 8 bases; bases outside gene matches: 9. Germline assignment: CDR1 LNHDA and CDR2 SQIVND (reference sequence). This CDR3 spans 14 amino acids.

This chain connects TRBV7-9 to TRBJ1-1; TRBD1 matches at 7 bases. Germline loops: CDR1 SEHNR, CDR2 FQNEAQ (reference sequence). This CDR3 spans 14 amino acids. V lost 4 bases to trimming and J lost 5 bases; unmatched junction nucleotides: 7. The CDR3 region is CASSSQGQGTEAFF. CDR3 DNA: TGTGCCAGCAGCTCACAGGGGCAGGGGACTGAAGCTTTCTTT.

This chain joins TRBV6-5 and TRBJ2-1; possible D gene TRBD2, 6 bases. In germline, CDR1 is MNHEY, CDR2 SVGAGI. V was shortened by 5 bases and J by 1 base, with 12 bases between the two germline ends. The CDR3 sequence is 15 residues long. The CDR3 sequence: CASSGREPSYNEQFF. The CDR3 nucleotides read TGTGCCAGCAGTGGTCGGGAGCCTTCCTACAATGAGCAGTTCTTC.

CDR3 nucleotides: TGCGCCAGCAGGCCCGACCCGGCGGGCAATCAGCCCCAGCATTTT. Protein: CASRPDPAGNQPQHF. The chain carries TRBV5-1 and TRBJ1-5; unclear D gene. The CDR3 contains 15 residues. V lost 5 bases, J lost 2 bases, and 14 bases lay in between. Germline CDR1 reads SGHRS; CDR2 reads YFSETQ. Complete variable domain (other parts from reference TRBV5-1 and TRBJ1-5): KAGVTQTPRYLIKTRGQQVTLSCSPISGHRSVSWYQQTPGQGLQFLFEYFSETQRNKGNFPGRFSGRQFSNSRSEMNVSTLELGDSALYLCASRPDPAGNQPQHFGDGTRLSIL.

The J gene is TRBJ2-7, the V gene TRBV28; D gene uncertain. The CDR3 extends over 13 amino acids. Germline CDR1 MDHEN, CDR2 SYDVKM. V lost 6 bases to trimming and J lost 4 bases, with 13 bases between them. CDR3 loop: CASRSRVTYEQYF. The CDR3 DNA sequence: TGTGCCAGCAGATCAAGGGTAACATACGAGCAGTACTTC.

Note on this clone: One base separates it from a far larger clone, so it is likely a read error. Other DNA sequences in this sample translate to the same CDR3. The genes are TRBV29-1 and TRBJ1-2; D gene ambiguous. CDR1 is SQVTM and CDR2 is ANQGSEA in the germline V gene. The CDR3 extends over 11 amino acids. The CDR3 loop reads CSVVGRYGYTF. CDR3 DNA: TGTAGCGTTGTAGGACGCTATGGCTACACCTTC. The full variable domain, in which reference TRBV29-1 and TRBJ1-2 provide the parts outside the CDR3, is SAVISQKPSRDICQRGTSLTIQCQVDSQVTMMFWYRQQPGQSLTLIATANQGSEATYESGFVIDKFPISRPNLTFSTLTVSNMSPEDSSIYLCSVVGRYGYTFGSGTRLTVV.

This rearrangement joins TRBV5-8 to TRBJ2-4, with 7 positions matching TRBD1. V gave up 0 bases and J gave up 1 base; unmatched junction bases: 1. CDR1 is SGHTS and CDR2 is YDEGEE in the germline V gene. The CDR3 covers 15 residues. CDR3 residues: CASSLGQGAKNIQYF. The CDR3 region has the DNA TGTGCCAGCAGCTTGGGACAGGGTGCCAAAAACATTCAGTACTTC.

Remarks on this clone: This likely traces to a read error, being one base from a far larger clone. Other DNA sequences in this specimen translate into the identical CDR3. V gene TRBV28 combines with J gene TRBJ2-5; 13 nucleotides line up with TRBD2. The germline gives CDR1 MDHEN, CDR2 SYDVKM. The CDR3 consists of 15 residues. V shed 6 bases, J shed 4 bases, and the junction held 5 bases outside the gene matches. CDR3 bases: TGTGCCAGCAGACAGACTAGCGGGAGGCCAGAGACCCAGTACTTC. Its translation is CASRQTSGRPETQYF.

V gene TRBV29-1 combines with J gene TRBJ1-2, with TRBD1 matching 7 bases. Germline CDR1 SQVTM, CDR2 ANQGSEA. V trimming: 4 bases; J trimming: 3 bases; junction bases outside the gene matches: 2. This CDR3 is built from 12 residues. The CDR3 loop is CSVVGTDYGYTF. The DNA for the CDR3 is TGCAGCGTTGTCGGGACAGACTATGGCTACACCTTC.

This clone was seen more than once but under ten times. This likely came from a read error, as a far larger clone is one base away. Other DNA variants within this sample encode the same CDR3. The CDR3 bases are TGTGCCACCAGCAGACGAAGGACAGGGACCATCAATCAGCCCCAGTATTTT. Protein product: CATSRRRTGTINQPQYF. The chain links TRBV15 to TRBJ1-5; 8 positions agree with TRBD1. The J call may be incorrect, as the DNA end agrees better with TRBJ2-3. The V gene's germline CDR1 is LNHNV and CDR2 YYDKDF (reference sequence). The CDR3 sequence is 17 residues long.